The 22 T cell receptor beta chains below come from one sample, sequenced in a study of T cell repertoires in ileal Crohn's disease. Assay: immunoSEQ multiplex PCR; the TCRdb copy retains only in-frame clones and omits some. The table records 5,500 to 7,000 clones, 95% of them present only once. Specimen: ileal tissue. These receptors were obtained from an adult with Crohn's disease.

V and J are TRBV28 and TRBJ2-1, with TRBD2 identical over 7 bases. The V gene's germline CDR1 is MDHEN and CDR2 SYDVKM. V shed 7 bases and J 2 bases; nucleotides not matched to a gene: 5. This CDR3 region has 14 residues. CDR3 nucleotide sequence: TGTGCCAGCAAGGGAAGCGGGGCCTACAATGAGCAGTTCTTC. This translates into CASKGSGAYNEQFF.

The chain carries TRBV4-2 and TRBJ2-1; tentative D call: TRBD2 (5 bases). Germline lookup yields CDR1 LGHNA and CDR2 YNFKEQ. CDR3 length equals 15 residues. V lost 4 bases and J 6 bases, leaving 16 bases between the germline ends. The CDR3 here is CASSPDLVAINEQFF. In DNA, the CDR3 is TGTGCCAGCAGCCCAGACTTGGTAGCGATCAATGAGCAGTTCTTC.

J is TRBJ2-2 and V is TRBV9; 7 bases are a match to TRBD2. The CDR3 extends over 18 amino acids. Germline V gene lookup returns CDR1 SGDLS and CDR2 YYNGEE. V dropped 2 bases and J dropped 7; count of bases not matched to a gene: 17. In DNA form, the CDR3 reads TGTGCCAGCAGCGTGTGGGTAGCGGGTATGAGTCATGGCGGGGAGCTGTTTTTT. Translated: CASSVWVAGMSHGGELFF.

The rearrangement joins TRBV5-4 to TRBJ2-5, with 9 bases aligning to TRBD1. With 3 bases clipped from V and 2 bases from J, the junction kept 5 bases outside the gene matches. The CDR3 loop spans 15 amino acids. Germline CDR1 and CDR2: SGHNT and YYREEE (reference sequence). The DNA of the CDR3 is TGTGCCAGCAGCTCCGGACAGGGGAGGCAAGAGACCCAGTACTTC. Translating it yields CASSSGQGRQETQYF.

This chain joins TRBV13 and TRBJ2-3; 7 positions match TRBD1. Germline V gene data show CDR1 as PRHDT and CDR2 as FYEKMQ (reference sequence). The CDR3 has 16 amino acids. The ends lost 0 bases at V and 0 bases at J; junction bases unmatched: 3. This CDR3 reads CASSLGGGVSTDTQYF. The CDR3 nucleotides are TGTGCCAGCAGCTTAGGAGGGGGCGTTAGCACAGATACGCAGTATTTT.

V gene TRBV15 combines with J gene TRBJ2-3; 10 positions match TRBD1. With 1 base clipped from V and 7 bases from J, the junction kept 2 bases outside the gene matches. The CDR3 runs 14 residues. The germline CDR1 and CDR2 sequences are LNHNV and YYDKDF (reference sequence). The CDR3 here is CATSRGQGANTQYF. The CDR3 coding sequence is TGTGCCACCAGCAGAGGACAGGGGGCTAATACGCAGTATTTT.

The chain carries TRBV7-2 and TRBJ2-6; TRBD1 is a possible D gene (5 bases). CDR3 length: 15 residues. Germline V gene lookup returns CDR1 SGHTA and CDR2 FQGNSA. Trimming shortened V by 5 bases and J by 1 base, and 9 bases separated the two germline ends. CDR3 nucleotides: TGTGCCAGCAGCCAGACAGTATCTGGGGCCAACGTCCTGACTTTC. It yields the protein CASSQTVSGANVLTF.

This chain joins TRBV5-1 and TRBJ2-5, with 7 nucleotides matching TRBD2. CDR3 length equals 14 residues. V lost 4 bases to trimming and J lost 5 bases; unmatched junction nucleotides: 8. Looked up from germline, CDR1 is SGHRS and CDR2 is YFSETQ. CDR3 in DNA: TGCGCCAGCAGCCCCCTGACAGCGGGGGAGACCCAGTACTTC. Encoded protein: CASSPLTAGETQYF. The full variable domain, with the rest looked up from reference TRBV5-1 and TRBJ2-5, is KAGVTQTPRYLIKTRGQQVTLSCSPISGHRSVSWYQQTPGQGLQFLFEYFSETQRNKGNFPGRFSGRQFSNSRSEMNVSTLELGDSALYLCASSPLTAGETQYFGPGTRLLVL.

This clone appeared a few times. The J gene is TRBJ2-2, the V gene TRBV6-1; TRBD1 matches at 8 bases. The junction had 5 bases not matched to a gene; V was cut back by 3 bases and J by 5 bases. The germline CDR1 and CDR2 sequences are MNHNS and SASEGT. CDR3 length: 15 amino acids. CDR3 loop: CASSERTGLTGELFF. The CDR3 nucleotides read TGTGCCAGCAGTGAGAGGACAGGGTTGACCGGGGAGCTGTTTTTT.

The chain joins TRBV5-1 to TRBJ2-3; TRBD2 matches 11 bases. Unmatched junction bases numbered 14, after V lost 1 base and J lost 1 base. This CDR3 is built from 20 residues. Germline V gene lookup returns CDR1 SGHRS and CDR2 YFSETQ. The CDR3: CASSLRASGGSQDRTDTQYF. The CDR3 region has the DNA TGCGCCAGCAGCTTGCGGGCTAGCGGGGGGTCGCAAGATCGCACAGATACGCAGTATTTT.

The chain links TRBV11-2 to TRBJ2-7, with 8 bases matching TRBD2. Germline CDR1 reads SGHAT; CDR2 reads FQNNGV. V lost 6 bases and J lost 2; bases outside the gene matches: 6. The CDR3 length is 14 residues. The CDR3 spells CASSVSGGAYEQYV. In DNA form, the CDR3 reads TGTGCCAGCAGTGTAAGCGGGGGAGCCTACGAGCAGTACGTC.

This chain joins TRBV7-3 and TRBJ2-2, with D possibly TRBD2 on 5 matching bases. Per germline, CDR1 SGHTA and CDR2 FQGTGA. The V gene lost 5 bases and the J gene lost 0 bases, with 13 bases spanning the gap. The CDR3 extends over 16 amino acids. In DNA form, the CDR3 reads TGTGCCAGCAGCCGAACGGGGAGCCCGAACACCGGGGAGCTGTTTTTT. Translated: CASSRTGSPNTGELFF.

V usage is TRBV6-5 and J usage is TRBJ1-6; TRBD1 aligns across 9 bases. Germline assignment: CDR1 MNHEY and CDR2 SVGAGI. CDR3 length: 15 residues. J gave up 14 bases and V 1 base, and 9 bases lay outside the gene matches. CDR3 region: CASSYLGQGALALHF. The CDR3 bases are TGTGCCAGCAGTTACTTGGGACAGGGCGCTTTGGCCCTCCACTTT.

V gene TRBV23-1 combines with J gene TRBJ2-5; the D gene is possibly TRBD2 (7 bases). TRBV23-1 is an open reading frame whose function is uncertain. V dropped 4 bases and J dropped 5 bases, with 35 bases sitting between them. The CDR3 has 21 amino acids. CDR3 DNA sequence: TGCGCCAGCAGTCCCCCAACGGTGGATTTCGGGGGGCTCGCCAACAGGGAGACCCAGTACTTC. Its protein product is CASSPPTVDFGGLANRETQYF.

The rearrangement joins TRBV5-1 to TRBJ1-1; the D gene is possibly TRBD1 (5 bases). CDR3 size: 13 residues. CDR1 is SGHRS and CDR2 is YFSETQ in the germline V gene. The V end was cut by 4 bases, the J end by 5 bases, with 12 bases between. CDR3 protein: CASSQWGETEAFF. The CDR3 DNA follows: TGCGCCAGCAGCCAATGGGGCGAGACTGAAGCTTTCTTT.

The J gene is TRBJ2-5, the V gene TRBV4-3; D perhaps matches TRBD2 (6 bases). This CDR3 has 16 amino acids. Germline V gene data show CDR1 as LGHNA and CDR2 as YSLEER. Between the trimmed V and J ends, which lost 0 bases and 5 bases, there was a span of 16 bases. The CDR3 DNA reads TGCGCCAGCAGCCAAGACCCCGGGGGAGGTTGGGAGACCCAGTACTTC. Translated, it gives CASSQDPGGGWETQYF.

This clone has a single count. The rearrangement joins TRBV5-4 to TRBJ2-5, with 10 bases identical to TRBD2. This CDR3 has 18 residues. The germline V gene encodes CDR1 SGHNT and CDR2 YYREEE (reference sequence). The J segment lost 1 base and the V segment lost 0 bases, leaving 9 bases of the junction unmatched. The CDR3 spells CASSLAGGQRGGQETQYF. The CDR3 DNA follows: TGTGCCAGCAGCTTGGCCGGTGGACAGCGGGGGGGCCAAGAGACCCAGTACTTC. The variable domain in full, completed from reference TRBV5-4 and TRBJ2-5, reads ETGVTQSPTHLIKTRGQQVTLRCSSQSGHNTVSWYQQALGQGPQFIFQYYREEENGRGNFPPRFSGLQFPNYSSELNVNALELDDSALYLCASSLAGGQRGGQETQYFGPGTRLLVL.

V and J are TRBV5-4 and TRBJ1-2, with TRBD1 matching 7 bases. CDR3 length: 16 residues. Germline trimming cut 0 bases from V and 5 bases from J; bases unmatched to any gene: 10. Germline lookup yields CDR1 SGHNT and CDR2 YYREEE (reference sequence). The DNA of the CDR3 is TGTGCCAGCAGCTTGGAGAGGACAGGCCGTATATATGGCTACACCTTC. Encoded protein: CASSLERTGRIYGYTF.

The chain is built from TRBV4-2 and TRBJ2-3; no definite D call. Germline CDR1 and CDR2: LGHNA and YNFKEQ. The V end was cut by 5 bases, the J end by 2 bases, with 20 bases between. The CDR3 length is 17 residues. The CDR3 reads CASSFQSSIDITDTQYF. CDR3 in DNA: TGTGCCAGCAGCTTTCAAAGTAGTATCGACATCACAGATACGCAGTATTTT.

The V gene is TRBV28, the J gene TRBJ1-6, with D possibly being TRBD1 (6 bases). V was trimmed by 3 bases and J by 1 base, leaving 10 bases between them. Germline V gene data show CDR1 as MDHEN and CDR2 as SYDVKM. This CDR3 has 16 residues. Here the CDR3 DNA reads TGTGCCAGCAGTTTCGGGGGGGCGTCCTATAATTCACCCCTCCACTTT. This gives the protein CASSFGGASYNSPLHF.

This clone was seen once. The chain is built from TRBV6-5 and TRBJ1-3; D gene uncertain. Germline assignment: CDR1 MNHEY and CDR2 SVGAGI. Trimming took 10 bases from V and 4 from J, leaving 14 bases between them. There are 13 residues in the CDR3. The CDR3 nucleotides read TGTGCCACCTCGAGTCCGCGGGGAAACACCATATATTTT. This encodes CATSSPRGNTIYF.

The CDR3: CASTSDPGGLSSYEQYV. CDR3 DNA sequence: TGTGCCAGCACCTCAGATCCGGGGGGGCTGAGCTCCTACGAGCAGTACGTC. The chain carries TRBV2 and TRBJ2-7; 8 bases fit TRBD2. CDR1 and CDR2 from the germline V gene are SNHLY and FYNNEI. The CDR3 runs to 17 residues. J gave up 0 bases and V 7 bases, and 14 bases lay outside the gene matches.